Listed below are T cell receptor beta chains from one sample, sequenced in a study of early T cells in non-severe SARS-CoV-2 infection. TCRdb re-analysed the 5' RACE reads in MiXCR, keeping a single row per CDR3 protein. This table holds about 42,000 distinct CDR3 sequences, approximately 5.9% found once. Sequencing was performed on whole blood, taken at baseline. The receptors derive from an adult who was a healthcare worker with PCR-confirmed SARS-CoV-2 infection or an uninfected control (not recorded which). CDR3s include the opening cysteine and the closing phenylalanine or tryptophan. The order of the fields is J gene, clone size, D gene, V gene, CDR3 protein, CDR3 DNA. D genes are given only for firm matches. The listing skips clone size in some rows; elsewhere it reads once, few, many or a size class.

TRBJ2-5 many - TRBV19 CASAEVYQETQYF TGTGCCAGTGCGGAGGTGTACCAAGAGACCCAGTACTTC
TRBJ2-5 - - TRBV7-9 CASSLQGLETQYF TGTGCCAGCAGCTTACAGGGGCTAGAGACCCAGTACTTC
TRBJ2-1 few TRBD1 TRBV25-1 CASSDGDRGLYEQFF TGTGCCAGCAGTGATGGGGACAGGGGTCTCTATGAGCAGTTCTTC
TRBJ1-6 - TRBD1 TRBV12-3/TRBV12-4 CANKTGANSPLHF TGTGCCAACAAAACAGGGGCTAATTCACCCCTCCACTTT
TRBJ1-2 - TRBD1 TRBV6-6 CASRQGANYGYTF TGTGCCAGCAGACAGGGGGCGAACTATGGCTACACCTTC
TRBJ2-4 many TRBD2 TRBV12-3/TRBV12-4 CASSPISGGQNIQYF TGTGCCAGCAGCCCCATTAGCGGGGGGCAAAACATTCAGTACTTC
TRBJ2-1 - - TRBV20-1 CSARGNLVEQFF TGCAGTGCTAGGGGGAACTTAGTTGAGCAGTTCTTC
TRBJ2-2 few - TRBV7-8 CASSLGGRPGELFF TGTGCCAGCAGCTTGGGAGGACGGCCCGGGGAGCTGTTTTTT
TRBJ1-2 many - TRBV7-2 CASSLVADGYTF TGTGCCAGCAGCTTAGTGGCTGATGGCTACACCTTC
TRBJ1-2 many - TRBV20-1 CSARPSNNYGYTF TGCAGTGCTAGACCCAGCAATAACTATGGCTACACCTTC
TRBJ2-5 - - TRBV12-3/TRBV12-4 CASSSDTRERETQYF TGTGCCAGCAGTTCCGACACCAGGGAGCGAGAGACCCAGTACTTC
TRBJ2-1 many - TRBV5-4 CASSGTSKQFF TGTGCCAGCAGCGGGACCTCAAAGCAGTTCTTC
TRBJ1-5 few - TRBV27 CASSFSGVGQPQHF TGTGCCAGCAGTTTTTCGGGGGTTGGTCAGCCCCAGCATTTT
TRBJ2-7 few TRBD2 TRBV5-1 CASSKTSGGAHEQYF TGCGCCAGCAGCAAGACTAGCGGGGGGGCCCACGAGCAGTACTTC
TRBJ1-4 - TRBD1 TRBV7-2 CASSLDRTDEKLFF TGTGCCAGCAGTTTGGACAGGACCGATGAAAAACTGTTTTTT
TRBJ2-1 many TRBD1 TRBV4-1 CASSQDYRGSYNEQFF TGCGCCAGCAGCCAAGATTACAGGGGGTCCTACAATGAGCAGTTCTTC
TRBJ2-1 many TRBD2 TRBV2 CASRGTSGYNEQFF TGTGCCAGCAGGGGGACTAGCGGTTACAATGAGCAGTTCTTC
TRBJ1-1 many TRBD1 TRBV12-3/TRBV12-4 CASSPRTGGTEAFF TGTGCCAGCAGTCCGCGGACAGGGGGGACTGAAGCTTTCTTT
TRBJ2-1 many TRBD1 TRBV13 CASSLGGQGGPEQFF TGTGCCAGCAGCTTAGGAGGACAGGGGGGACCCGAGCAGTTCTTC
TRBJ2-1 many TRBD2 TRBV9 CASSVPKTSGGAHEQFF TGTGCCAGCAGCGTACCTAAGACTAGCGGGGGGGCCCATGAGCAGTTCTTC
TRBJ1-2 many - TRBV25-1 CASRKGQGHYGYTF TGTGCCAGCAGAAAGGGGCAGGGGCACTATGGCTACACCTTC
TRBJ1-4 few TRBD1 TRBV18 CASSPNRGPYEKLFF TGTGCCAGCTCACCGAACAGGGGCCCCTATGAAAAACTGTTTTTT
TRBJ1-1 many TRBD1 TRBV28 CASRGQGNTEAFF TGTGCCAGCAGGGGACAGGGGAACACTGAAGCTTTCTTT
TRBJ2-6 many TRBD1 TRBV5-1 CASSHDRGGANVLTF TGCGCCAGCAGCCACGACAGGGGAGGGGCCAACGTCCTGACTTTC
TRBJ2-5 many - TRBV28 CASSLQGETQYF TGTGCCAGCAGTTTACAGGGCGAGACCCAGTACTTC
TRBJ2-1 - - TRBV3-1 CASSGTLTSYNEQFF TGTGCCAGCAGTGGCACGCTGACATCCTACAATGAGCAGTTCTTC